This section outlines one TCR beta chain sequence together with its context. Its antigen is unidentified. The record originates from a study of cytomegalovirus exposure and HLA in healthy donors. Whole-study findings and limits: A later analysis reportedly found that, within productive TCRs, an Asian-associated ancestry cluster had fewer N-insertions than the mean observed across the approximately 600 donors.

Primers: 60 Vbeta forward and 13 Jbeta reverse. This table comes from immunoSEQ multiplex PCR, and its TCRdb copy is limited to in-frame clones, with some not included. The sample contains more than 150,000 clones, approximately 84% of which appear only once. The CDR3 extends over 10 amino acids. V was shortened by 6 bases and J by 8 bases, with 7 bases between the two germline ends. Germline CDR1 is LNHDA and CDR2 is SQIVND (reference sequence). Sequencing input: PBMCs. The genes are TRBV19 and TRBJ1-2; weak D call: TRBD1 (5 bases). The TCR sequence derives from a woman aged 35 to 49 in good health and CMV-seropositive. The CDR3 DNA sequence: TGTGCCAGTAGCCGACAGGGCTACACCTTC. It specifies CASSRQGYTF.